This TCR beta chain is drawn from a study of cytomegalovirus exposure and HLA in healthy donors. Vbeta (60) and Jbeta (13) primers were used in the PCR. Measured with immunoSEQ multiplex PCR; TCRdb has only the in-frame clones, and not every one. The sample includes 130,000 to 150,000 clones, over 75% seen only once; the top ten take under 3.5%. The junction had 2 bases not matched to a gene; V was cut back by 6 bases and J by 1 base. The germline CDR1 and CDR2 sequences are ENHRY and SYGVKD. This CDR3 has 13 amino acids. The TCR comes from a woman in her thirties in good health and CMV-seronegative. The rearrangement uses TRBV10-3 and TRBJ2-5; the match to TRBD1 covers 7 bases. The specimen sequenced was PBMCs. CDR3 DNA sequence: TGTGCCATCAGAGGGGACAGCCAAGAGACCCAGTACTTC. Protein sequence: CAIRGDSQETQYF.